These 8 T cell receptor beta chains share one sample of origin, sequenced in a study of spatial heterogeneity in lung cancer. TCRdb itself ran the 5' RACE reads through MiXCR, one entry per CDR3 protein. Of more than 8,000 distinct CDR3 sequences in the sample, over 9.5% were seen once. These receptors lack a known antigen. The study's findings and limits: Within tumors, counts of expanded alpha and beta TCRs tracked tumor mutation counts.

Time point specified: sample taken at primary tumor resection. The sample consisted of lung tumor tissue, taken at surgery. The receptor source for this set is a female donor with early-stage non-small cell lung cancer.

Turning to this clonotype: The junction shows a germline mismatch at one end, possibly a read error. The CDR3 nucleotides are TGCGCCAACAGCTTGGGGGGCGCGGGCTACACCTTC. Its translation is CANSLGGAGYTF. The chain recombines TRBV5-1 with TRBJ1-2; TRBD1 might be the D (6 bases). CDR1 is SGHRS and CDR2 is YFSETQ in the germline V gene. This CDR3 is built from 12 residues. Drawing the rest from reference TRBV5-1 and TRBJ1-2, the complete variable domain is KAGVTQTPRYLIKTRGQQVTLSCSPISGHRSVSWYQQTPGQGLQFLFEYFSETQRNKGNFPGRFSGRQFSNSRSEMNVSTLELGDSALYLCANSLGGAGYTFGSGTRLTVV.

Relative to its sample, this clonotype is medium-sized. The V and J genes are TRBV6-6 and TRBJ1-2, with TRBD1 identical over 8 bases. V lost 8 bases, J lost 6 bases, and 8 bases stayed unmatched. The CDR3 totals 13 residues. Germline CDR1 MNHNY, CDR2 SVGAGI (reference sequence). CDR3 in amino acids: CASSLRGQHGYTF. DNA of the CDR3: TGTGCCAGCTCTCTCAGGGGGCAACATGGCTACACCTTC.

A few counts support this clonotype. The J gene is TRBJ1-1, the V gene TRBV5-1; 7 bases agree with TRBD1. V lost 5 bases and J lost 5; bases outside the gene matches: 3. Germline CDR1 is SGHRS and CDR2 is YFSETQ. The CDR3 totals 12 residues. The CDR3 loop is CASRNRGTEAFF. Here the CDR3 DNA reads TGCGCCAGCAGGAACAGGGGTACTGAAGCTTTCTTT.

This clonotype has ten or more counts. The chain is built from TRBV10-2 and TRBJ1-1, with D maybe TRBD1 (5 bases). This CDR3 comprises 17 residues. V lost 5 bases to trimming and J lost 1 base, with 20 bases between them. Germline V gives CDR1 WSHSY, CDR2 SAAADI. CDR3 nucleotides: TGCGCCAGCAGTACGAAAGGGGTGTCGTCGCAGAACACTGAAGCTTTCTTT. Amino acid sequence: CASSTKGVSSQNTEAFF.

A few counts support this clonotype. This sequence joins TRBV20-1 and TRBJ2-7; D call uncertain. The CDR3 is made up of 12 amino acids. Trimming took 5 bases from V and 4 from J, leaving 12 bases between them. CDR1 is DFQATT and CDR2 is SNEGSKA in the germline V gene (reference sequence). DNA for the CDR3: TGCAGTGCTGGGAAGGATAGTTACGAGCAGTACTTC. This translates into CSAGKDSYEQYF.

This clonotype came up many times. The V call is TRBV7-2, the J call TRBJ1-3, with D uncertain. V was pared by 3 bases and J by 4 bases, with 4 bases between. CDR1 and CDR2 from the germline V gene are SGHTA and FQGNSA. The CDR3 totals 12 residues. The CDR3 DNA is TGTGCCAGCAGCTTGAGGGGAAACACCATATATTTT. It specifies CASSLRGNTIYF.

This clonotype was recorded at least ten times. This sequence joins TRBV20-1 and TRBJ2-1, with D unresolved. The CDR3 extends over 12 amino acids. Between the trimmed V and J ends, which lost 1 base and 4 bases, there was a span of 5 bases. Germline lookup yields CDR1 DFQATT and CDR2 SNEGSKA (reference sequence). The CDR3 sequence: CSARGIYNEQFF. The CDR3 region has the DNA TGCAGTGCTAGAGGGATTTACAATGAGCAGTTCTTC.

This clonotype was detected ten times or more. A junction end diverges from the germline sequence, so it may reflect a read error. The V call is TRBV12-3 or TRBV12-4, the J call TRBJ2-2; D might be TRBD1 (5 bases). The CDR3 consists of 15 residues. The CDR3 loop reads CASRLGQGSTGELFF. Written as DNA, the CDR3 is TGTGCCAGCAGGTTAGGCCAGGGCAGCACCGGGGAGCTGTTTTTT.